This T cell receptor (beta chain) was sequenced for a study of response to subunit inactivated influenza vaccine. This clonotype was seen ten or more times. A single record per CDR3 protein comes from TCRdb applying MiXCR to the RT-PCR reads. This table holds hundreds of thousands of distinct CDR3 sequences, less than 8% found once. This CDR3 is built from 16 residues. V lost 2 bases and J 0 bases, leaving 10 bases between the germline ends. From germline, CDR1 is SGHAT and CDR2 FQNNGV. This sequence joins TRBV11-2 and TRBJ1-4; D perhaps matches TRBD1 (6 bases). The clonotype originates from a man in his fifties or sixties who received an inactivated influenza vaccine. This material consisted of PBMCs from blood, taken less than 30 months after vaccination. As DNA, the CDR3 is TGTGCCAGCAGCTTAATGGGGGGCTCAACTAATGAAAAACTGTTTTTT. It specifies CASSLMGGSTNEKLFF.